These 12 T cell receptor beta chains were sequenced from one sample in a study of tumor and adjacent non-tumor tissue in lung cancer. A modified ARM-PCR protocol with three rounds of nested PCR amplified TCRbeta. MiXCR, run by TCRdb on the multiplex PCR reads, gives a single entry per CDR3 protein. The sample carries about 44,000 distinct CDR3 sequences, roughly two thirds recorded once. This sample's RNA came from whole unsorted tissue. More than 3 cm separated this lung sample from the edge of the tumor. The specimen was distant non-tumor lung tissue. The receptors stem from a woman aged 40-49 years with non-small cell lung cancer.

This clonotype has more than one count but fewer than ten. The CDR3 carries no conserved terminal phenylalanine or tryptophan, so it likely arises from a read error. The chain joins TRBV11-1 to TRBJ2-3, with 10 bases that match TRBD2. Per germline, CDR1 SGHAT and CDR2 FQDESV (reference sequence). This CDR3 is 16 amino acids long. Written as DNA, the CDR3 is TGTGCCGGCAGCTCCATAGCGGGGGGCAGTGGAGATACGCAGTATCTT. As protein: CAGSSIAGGSGDTQYL.

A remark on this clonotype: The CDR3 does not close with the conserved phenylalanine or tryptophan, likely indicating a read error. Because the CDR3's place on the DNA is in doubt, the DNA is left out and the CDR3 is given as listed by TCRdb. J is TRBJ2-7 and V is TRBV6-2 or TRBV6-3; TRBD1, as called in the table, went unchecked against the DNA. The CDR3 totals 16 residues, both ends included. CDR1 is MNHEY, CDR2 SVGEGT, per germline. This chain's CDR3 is CARSYSSGFMIGEQCL.

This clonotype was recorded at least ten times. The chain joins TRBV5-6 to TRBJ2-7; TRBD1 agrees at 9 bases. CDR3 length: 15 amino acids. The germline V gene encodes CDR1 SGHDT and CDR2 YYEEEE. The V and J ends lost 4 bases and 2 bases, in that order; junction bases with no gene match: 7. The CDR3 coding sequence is TGTGCCAGCAGCGACTGGGACAGGGATCCCTACGAGCAGTACTTC. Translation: CASSDWDRDPYEQYF.

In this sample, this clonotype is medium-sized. The CDR3 bases are TGTGCCAGCAGCTTAGTAAGTGAGCAGTTCTTC. Encoded protein: CASSLVSEQFF. The rearrangement links TRBV11-2 to TRBJ2-1; D not resolved. Germline V gene lookup returns CDR1 SGHAT and CDR2 FQNNGV. The CDR3 contains 11 residues. The ends were cut back, 1 base at V and 9 bases at J, with 4 bases in the middle.

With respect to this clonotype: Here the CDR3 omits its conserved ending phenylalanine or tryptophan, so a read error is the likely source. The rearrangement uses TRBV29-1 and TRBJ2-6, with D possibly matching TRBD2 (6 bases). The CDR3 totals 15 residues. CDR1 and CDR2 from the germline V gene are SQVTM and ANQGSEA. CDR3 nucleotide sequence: TGCAGCGTTGATTCCGGGGACTCTGGGGCCAACATCCTGACTTCC. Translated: CSVDSGDSGANILTS.

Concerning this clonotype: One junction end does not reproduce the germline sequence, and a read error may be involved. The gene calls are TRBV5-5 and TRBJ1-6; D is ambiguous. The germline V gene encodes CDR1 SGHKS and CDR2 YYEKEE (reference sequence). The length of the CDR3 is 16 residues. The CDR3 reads CVSGLDLGSYNSPLHF. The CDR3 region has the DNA TGTGTCAGCGGCTTGGACCTAGGTTCCTATAATTCACCCCTCCACTTT.

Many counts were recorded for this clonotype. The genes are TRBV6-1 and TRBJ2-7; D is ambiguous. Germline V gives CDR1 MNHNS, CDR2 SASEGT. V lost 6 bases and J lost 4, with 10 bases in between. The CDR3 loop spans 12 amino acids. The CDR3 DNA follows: TGTGCCAGCAGCGTACTTGATTACGAGCAGTACTTC. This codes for CASSVLDYEQYF.

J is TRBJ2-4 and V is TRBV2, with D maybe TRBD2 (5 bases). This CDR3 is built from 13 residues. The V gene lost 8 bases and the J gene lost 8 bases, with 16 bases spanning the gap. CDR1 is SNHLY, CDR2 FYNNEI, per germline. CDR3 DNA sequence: TGTGCCAGCGAAGGCCTAGCAGGAGACATTCAGTACTTC. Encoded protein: CASEGLAGDIQYF.

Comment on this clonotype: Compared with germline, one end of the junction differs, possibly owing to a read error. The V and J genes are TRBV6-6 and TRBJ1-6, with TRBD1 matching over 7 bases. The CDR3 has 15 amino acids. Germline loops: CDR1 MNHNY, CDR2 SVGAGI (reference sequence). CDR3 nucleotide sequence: TGTGCCAACAGTCCGTCGACAGGGCGGAATTCACCCCTCCACTTT. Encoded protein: CANSPSTGRNSPLHF.

CDR3 bases: TGTGCCAGCCGACAGCGGCCCGACTCCTACAATGAGCAGTTCTTC. This sequence encodes CASRQRPDSYNEQFF. The chain recombines TRBV6-4 with TRBJ2-1; D could derive from TRBD1 or TRBD2 (5 bases each). Germline CDR1 and CDR2: MRHNA and SNTAGT. V lost 8 bases and J lost 0, with 14 bases in between. This CDR3 has 15 residues.

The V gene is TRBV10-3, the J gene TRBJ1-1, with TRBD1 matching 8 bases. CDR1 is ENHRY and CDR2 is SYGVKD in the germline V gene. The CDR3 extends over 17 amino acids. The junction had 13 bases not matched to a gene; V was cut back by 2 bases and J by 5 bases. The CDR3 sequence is CAISERQGSVGKTEAFF. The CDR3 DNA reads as TGTGCCATCAGTGAGCGACAGGGGTCCGTGGGAAAGACTGAAGCTTTCTTT.

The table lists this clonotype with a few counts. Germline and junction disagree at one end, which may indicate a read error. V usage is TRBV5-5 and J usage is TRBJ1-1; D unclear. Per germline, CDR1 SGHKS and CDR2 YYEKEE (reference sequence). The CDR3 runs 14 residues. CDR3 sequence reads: CASSLVEPDPEAFF. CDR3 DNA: TGCGCCAGCAGCTTGGTGGAACCGGACCCTGAAGCTTTCTTT.